The text below deals with one TCR beta chain. The data belong to a study of T cell changes during pregnancy in multiple sclerosis. V lost 6 bases and J lost 2; bases outside the gene matches: 7. This CDR3 is built from 15 residues. CDR1 is KGHSH, CDR2 LQKENI, per germline. This table comes from immunoSEQ multiplex PCR, and its TCRdb copy is limited to in-frame clones, with some not included. The data contain fewer than 140,000 clones, 91% of them singletons. The chain employs TRBV18 and TRBJ1-5; TRBD1 matches at 7 bases. The source was peripheral blood, collected before pregnancy. The receptor was isolated from a female donor with multiple sclerosis, enrolled in a pregnancy study. The CDR3 nucleotides are TGTGCCAGCTCCAACCAGGGGACAGGCAATCAGCCCCAGCATTTT. This encodes CASSNQGTGNQPQHF.